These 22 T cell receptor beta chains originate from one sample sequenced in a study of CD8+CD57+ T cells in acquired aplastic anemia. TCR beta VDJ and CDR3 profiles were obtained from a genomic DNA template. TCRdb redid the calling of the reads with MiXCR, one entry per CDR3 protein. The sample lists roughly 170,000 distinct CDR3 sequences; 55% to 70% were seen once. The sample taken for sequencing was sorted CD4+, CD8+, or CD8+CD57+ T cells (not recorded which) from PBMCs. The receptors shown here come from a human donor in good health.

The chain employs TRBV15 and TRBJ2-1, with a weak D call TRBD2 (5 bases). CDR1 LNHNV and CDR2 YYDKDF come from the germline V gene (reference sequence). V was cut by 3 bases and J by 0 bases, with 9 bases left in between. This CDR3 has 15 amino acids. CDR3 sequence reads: CATSSGEYSYNEQFF. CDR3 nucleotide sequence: TGTGCCACCAGCAGCGGGGAGTACTCCTACAATGAGCAGTTCTTC.

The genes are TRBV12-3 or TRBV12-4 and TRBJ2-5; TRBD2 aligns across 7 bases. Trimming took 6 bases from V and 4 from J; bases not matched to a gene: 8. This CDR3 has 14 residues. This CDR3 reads CASSFGLDGETQYF. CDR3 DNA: TGTGCCAGCAGCTTTGGACTAGATGGAGAGACCCAGTACTTC.

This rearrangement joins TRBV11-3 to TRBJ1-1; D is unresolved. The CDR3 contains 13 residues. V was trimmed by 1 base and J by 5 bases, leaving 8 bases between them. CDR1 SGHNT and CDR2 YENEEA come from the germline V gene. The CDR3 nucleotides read TGTGCCAGCAGCTTAGGTCGGGCTACTGAAGCTTTCTTT. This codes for CASSLGRATEAFF.

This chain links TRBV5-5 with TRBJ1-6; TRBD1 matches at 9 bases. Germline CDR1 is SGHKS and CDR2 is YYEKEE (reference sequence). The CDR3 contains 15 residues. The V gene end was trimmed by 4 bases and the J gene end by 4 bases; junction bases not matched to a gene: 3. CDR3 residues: CASSGTGSYNSPLHF. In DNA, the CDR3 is TGTGCCAGCAGCGGGACAGGGTCGTATAATTCACCCCTCCACTTT.

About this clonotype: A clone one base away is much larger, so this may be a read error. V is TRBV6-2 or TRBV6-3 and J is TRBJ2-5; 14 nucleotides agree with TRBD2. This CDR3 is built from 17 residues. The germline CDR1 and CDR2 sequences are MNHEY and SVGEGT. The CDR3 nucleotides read TGTGTCAGCAGTTACTCGACTAGCGGGAGGGCCGAAGAGACCCAGTACTTC. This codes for CVSSYSTSGRAEETQYF.

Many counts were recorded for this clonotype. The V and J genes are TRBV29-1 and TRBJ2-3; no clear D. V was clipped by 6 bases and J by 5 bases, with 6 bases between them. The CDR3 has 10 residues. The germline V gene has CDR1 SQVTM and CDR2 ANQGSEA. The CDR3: CSVVLDTQYF. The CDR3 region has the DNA TGCAGCGTGGTGTTAGATACGCAGTATTTT.

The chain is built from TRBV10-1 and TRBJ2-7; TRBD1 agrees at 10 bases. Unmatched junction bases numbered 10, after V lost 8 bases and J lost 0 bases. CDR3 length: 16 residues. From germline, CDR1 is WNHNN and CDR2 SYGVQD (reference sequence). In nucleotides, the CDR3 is TGCGCCAGCCTTGGGGGACAGGGGTTTACCTCCTACGAGCAGTACTTC. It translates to CASLGGQGFTSYEQYF.

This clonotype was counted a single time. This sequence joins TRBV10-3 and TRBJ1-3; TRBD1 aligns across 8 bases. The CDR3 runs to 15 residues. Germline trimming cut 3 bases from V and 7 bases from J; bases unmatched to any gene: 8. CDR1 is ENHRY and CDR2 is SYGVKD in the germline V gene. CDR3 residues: CAISDPDRDANTIYF. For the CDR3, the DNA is TGTGCCATCAGTGACCCGGACAGGGATGCGAACACCATATATTTT.

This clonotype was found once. Written as DNA, the CDR3 is TGTGCCAGCAGCTCCAGACTAGGGGCAGATACGCAGTATTTT. Protein sequence: CASSSRLGADTQYF. The rearrangement joins TRBV7-6 to TRBJ2-3, with D perhaps TRBD2 (6 bases). Germline values: CDR1 SGHVS, CDR2 FNYEAQ. The CDR3 consists of 14 residues. The V end was cut by 4 bases, the J end by 4 bases, with 12 bases between.

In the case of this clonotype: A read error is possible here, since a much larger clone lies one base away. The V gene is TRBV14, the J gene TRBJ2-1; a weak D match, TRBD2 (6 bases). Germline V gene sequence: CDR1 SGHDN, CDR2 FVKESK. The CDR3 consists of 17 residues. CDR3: CASSLSPQLAAGNERFF. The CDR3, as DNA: TGTGCCAGCAGCCTATCCCCCCAGTTGGCCGCGGGGAATGAGCGGTTCTTC. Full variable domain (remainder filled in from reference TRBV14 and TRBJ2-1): EAGVTQFPSHSVIEKGQTVTLRCDPISGHDNLYWYRRVMGKEIKFLLHFVKESKQDESGMPNNRFLAERTGGTYSTLKVQPAELEDSGVYFCASSLSPQLAAGNERFFGPGTRLTVL.

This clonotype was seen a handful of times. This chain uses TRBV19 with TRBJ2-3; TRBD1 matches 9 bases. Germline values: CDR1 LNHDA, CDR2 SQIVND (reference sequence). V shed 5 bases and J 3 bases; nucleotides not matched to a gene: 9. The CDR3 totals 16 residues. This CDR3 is CASSPLPGQGTDTQYF. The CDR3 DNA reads TGTGCCAGTAGTCCCCTCCCGGGACAGGGAACAGATACGCAGTATTTT. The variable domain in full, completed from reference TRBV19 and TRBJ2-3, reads DGGITQSPKYLFRKEGQNVTLSCEQNLNHDAMYWYRQDPGQGLRLIYYSQIVNDFQKGDIAEGYSVSREKKESFPLTVTSAQKNPTAFYLCASSPLPGQGTDTQYFGPGTRLTVL.

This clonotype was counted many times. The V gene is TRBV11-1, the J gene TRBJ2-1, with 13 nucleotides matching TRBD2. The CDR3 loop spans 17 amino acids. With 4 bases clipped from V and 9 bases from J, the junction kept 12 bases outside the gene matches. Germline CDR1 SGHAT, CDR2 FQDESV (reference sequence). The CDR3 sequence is CASSSTSTSGRAVEQFF. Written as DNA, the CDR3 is TGTGCCAGCAGCTCTACCTCCACTAGCGGGAGGGCCGTTGAGCAGTTCTTC.

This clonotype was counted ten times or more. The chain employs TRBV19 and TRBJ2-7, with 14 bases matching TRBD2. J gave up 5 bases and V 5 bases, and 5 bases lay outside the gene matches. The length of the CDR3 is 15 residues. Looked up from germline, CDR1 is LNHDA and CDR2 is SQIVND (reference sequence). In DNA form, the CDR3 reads TGTGCCAGTAGTCCGGGGACTAGCGGGAGAGACGAGCAGTACTTC. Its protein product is CASSPGTSGRDEQYF.

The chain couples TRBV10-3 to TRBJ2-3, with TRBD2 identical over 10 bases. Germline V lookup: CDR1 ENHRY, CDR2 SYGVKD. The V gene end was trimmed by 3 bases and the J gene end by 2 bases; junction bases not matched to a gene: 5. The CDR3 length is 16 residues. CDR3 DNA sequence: TGTGCCATCAGTGAAAGGACTAGCGGTTACACAGATACGCAGTATTTT. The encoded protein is CAISERTSGYTDTQYF.

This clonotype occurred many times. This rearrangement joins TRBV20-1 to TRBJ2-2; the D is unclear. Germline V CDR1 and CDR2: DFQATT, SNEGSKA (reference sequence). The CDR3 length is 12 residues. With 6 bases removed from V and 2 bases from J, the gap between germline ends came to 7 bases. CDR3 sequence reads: CSAMENTGELFF. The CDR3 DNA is TGCAGTGCGATGGAAAACACCGGGGAGCTGTTTTTT.

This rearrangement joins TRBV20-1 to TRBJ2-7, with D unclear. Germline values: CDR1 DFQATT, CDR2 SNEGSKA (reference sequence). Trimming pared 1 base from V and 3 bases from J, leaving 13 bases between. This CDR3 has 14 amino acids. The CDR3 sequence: CSARVGRNLYEQYF. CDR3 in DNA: TGCAGTGCTAGAGTTGGCAGGAACCTCTACGAGCAGTACTTC.

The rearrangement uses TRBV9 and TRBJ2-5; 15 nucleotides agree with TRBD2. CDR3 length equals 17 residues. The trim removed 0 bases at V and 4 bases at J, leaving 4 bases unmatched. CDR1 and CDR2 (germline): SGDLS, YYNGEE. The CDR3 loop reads CASSVGRGLAGGETQYF. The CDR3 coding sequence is TGTGCCAGCAGCGTAGGGAGGGGACTAGCGGGAGGAGAGACCCAGTACTTC.

Here the CDR3 reads CADTGMQHF. The CDR3 DNA follows: TGCGCCGATACCGGGATGCAGCATTTT. The V gene is TRBV10-1, the J gene TRBJ1-5; D not resolved. This CDR3 spans 9 amino acids. The germline V gene has CDR1 WNHNN and CDR2 SYGVQD (reference sequence). The V and J ends lost 11 bases and 13 bases respectively, with 12 bases between them.

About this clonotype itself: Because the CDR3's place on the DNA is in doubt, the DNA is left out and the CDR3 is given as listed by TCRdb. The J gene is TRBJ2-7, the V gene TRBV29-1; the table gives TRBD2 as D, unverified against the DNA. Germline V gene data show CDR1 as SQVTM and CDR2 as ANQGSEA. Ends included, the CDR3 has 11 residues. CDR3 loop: CSVAIGTPLYF.

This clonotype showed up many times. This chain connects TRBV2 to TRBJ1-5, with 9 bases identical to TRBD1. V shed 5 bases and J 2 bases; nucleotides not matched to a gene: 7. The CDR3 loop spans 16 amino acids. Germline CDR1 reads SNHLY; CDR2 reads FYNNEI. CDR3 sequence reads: CASSTRRQGGNQPQHF. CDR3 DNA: TGTGCCAGCAGTACACGACGACAGGGGGGCAATCAGCCCCAGCATTTT.

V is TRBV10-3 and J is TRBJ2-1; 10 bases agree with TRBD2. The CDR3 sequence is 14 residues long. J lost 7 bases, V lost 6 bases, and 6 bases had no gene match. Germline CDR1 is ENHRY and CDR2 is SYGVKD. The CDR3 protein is CAISDGLADNEQFF. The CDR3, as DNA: TGTGCCATCAGCGACGGACTAGCGGATAATGAGCAGTTCTTC.

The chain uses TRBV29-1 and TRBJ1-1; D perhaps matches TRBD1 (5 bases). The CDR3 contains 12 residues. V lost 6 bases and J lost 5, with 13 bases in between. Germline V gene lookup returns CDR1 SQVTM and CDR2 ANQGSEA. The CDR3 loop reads CSVHFRGTEAFF. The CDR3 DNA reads TGCAGCGTCCACTTTAGGGGTACTGAAGCTTTCTTT.